This T cell receptor (beta chain) is from a study of T cell changes during pregnancy in multiple sclerosis. With V trimmed by 2 bases and J by 5 bases, 5 bases remained unmatched. This CDR3 region has 15 residues. The germline gives CDR1 MNHEY, CDR2 SVGAGI. The method was immunoSEQ multiplex PCR; TCRdb's version includes in-frame clones alone and lacks a portion of them. This table holds about 47,000 clones, around 93% found once. Specimen: peripheral blood, collected in the second trimester of pregnancy. This sequence originates from a female donor with multiple sclerosis, enrolled in a pregnancy study. The gene calls are TRBV6-5 and TRBJ2-3; 9 positions agree with TRBD2. Written as DNA, the CDR3 is TGTGCCAGCAGTTACCGGCGGGAGGGCCGAGATACGCAGTATTTT. Protein: CASSYRREGRDTQYF.